Listed below are T cell receptor beta chains from one sample, sequenced in a study of T cell responses to AZD1222 COVID-19 vaccine. Libraries were prepared by immunoSEQ multiplex PCR; TCRdb keeps only in-frame clonotypes and omits some of them. The sample lists 100,000 to 150,000 clones; 85% to 90% were seen once. The sample was peripheral blood, taken on day 0 of AZD1222 vaccination. Receptors originate from an adult in good health. CDR3s include the opening cysteine and the closing phenylalanine or tryptophan.

V	J	length	CDR3
TRBV15	TRBJ2-3	18	CATSRDKGLADPTDTQYF
TRBV7-9	TRBJ1-2	17	CASSLEGTGGSSYGYTF
TRBV28	TRBJ2-1	13	CASTPPVPNEQFF
TRBV7-9	TRBJ2-1	12	CASSLSYNEQFF
TRBV6-5	TRBJ2-7	13	CASSYSQAYEQYF
TRBV6-4	TRBJ1-1	13	CASRTQGNTEAFF
TRBV3-1/TRBV3-2	TRBJ2-7	15	CASSPTAGLEYEQYF
TRBV2	TRBJ2-7	14	CASSSGLRGYEQYF
TRBV4-2	TRBJ2-2	15	CASSPLSGGSGELFF
TRBV11-2	TRBJ2-7	15	CASSLGFQGNYEQYF
TRBV19	TRBJ1-3	15	CASTLRTGTGNTIYF
TRBV2	TRBJ1-5	14	CASSDKSGYQPQHF
TRBV5-1	TRBJ2-5	14	CASSRDRDQETQYF
TRBV6-5	TRBJ1-2	15	CASSYSKSPRTRYTF
TRBV5-8	TRBJ1-5	14	CASSLGRSAQPQHF
TRBV12-3/TRBV12-4	TRBJ1-1	12	CASSRTGTEAFF
TRBV10-2	TRBJ2-5	15	CASSWASGSGETQYF
TRBV2	TRBJ2-7	14	CASRETGAEYEQYF
TRBV5-1	TRBJ1-1	13	CASAPGGGTEAFF
TRBV28	TRBJ2-1	14	CASSFLRSYNEQFF
TRBV11-2	TRBJ2-7	14	CASCLGAFRAEQYF
TRBV12-3/TRBV12-4	TRBJ1-2	13	CASSLDRGYGYTF
TRBV23-1	TRBJ1-5	17	CASSHSISRGCNQPQHF
TRBV28	TRBJ2-3	14	CASSLGGSTDTQYF
TRBV6-5	TRBJ2-7	13	CASPSGTAYEQYF
TRBV7-8	TRBJ1-4	15	CASSFFPGVNEKLFF
TRBV5-1	TRBJ2-2	15	CASSLGPGVTGELFF
TRBV25-1	TRBJ1-5	15	CASSGRGGSNQPQHF
TRBV28	TRBJ2-1	14	CASSLSPSGNEQFF
TRBV28	TRBJ1-2	13	CASLPAGPYGYTF
TRBV28	TRBJ2-7	12	CASSRLGYEQYF
TRBV15	TRBJ2-7	15	CATSRVVAGAYEQYF
TRBV14	TRBJ2-1	16	CASSLEGPPPANEQFF
TRBV27	TRBJ1-4	13	CASTTRADEKLFF
TRBV6-1	TRBJ2-2	14	CASSEAVLTGELFF
TRBV27	TRBJ2-5	16	CASSHLSGGAGETQYF
TRBV18	TRBJ1-1	15	CASSPPATANTEAFF
TRBV28	TRBJ2-7	14	CASIMTSGSYEQYF
TRBV19	TRBJ1-5	14	CASRGRVGNQPQHF
TRBV7-2	TRBJ2-1	15	CASSLSGRGSNEQFF
TRBV7-3	TRBJ2-1	16	CASSLAGTSGSYEQFF
TRBV5-4	TRBJ1-6	15	CASSLGTGGNSPLHF
TRBV28	TRBJ2-3	15	CASSSPGQGTDTQYF
TRBV28	TRBJ1-1	14	CASTPGRLNTEAFF
TRBV29-1	TRBJ1-2	14	CSVEALGRVSGYTF
TRBV3-1/TRBV3-2	TRBJ1-4	15	CASSQEASDNEKLFF
TRBV27	TRBJ2-2	16	CASSPRTTGGTGELFF
TRBV29-1	TRBJ2-3	11	CTIRGGDTQYF
TRBV2	TRBJ1-6	13	CAITGYGGSPLHF
TRBV19	TRBJ2-1	14	CATNRDRVSDEQFF
TRBV19	TRBJ2-7	14	CASSDRAESYEQYF
TRBV3-1/TRBV3-2	TRBJ2-3	16	CASSLRTSGPQDTQYF
TRBV10-2	TRBJ1-3	16	CASSESDRSSGNTIYF
TRBV7-9	TRBJ2-1	19	CASSLARLAGGPGGSEQFF
TRBV7-9	TRBJ2-3	17	CASRPSGKRGPTDTQYF
TRBV28	TRBJ2-6	15	CASSFSGAGANVLTF